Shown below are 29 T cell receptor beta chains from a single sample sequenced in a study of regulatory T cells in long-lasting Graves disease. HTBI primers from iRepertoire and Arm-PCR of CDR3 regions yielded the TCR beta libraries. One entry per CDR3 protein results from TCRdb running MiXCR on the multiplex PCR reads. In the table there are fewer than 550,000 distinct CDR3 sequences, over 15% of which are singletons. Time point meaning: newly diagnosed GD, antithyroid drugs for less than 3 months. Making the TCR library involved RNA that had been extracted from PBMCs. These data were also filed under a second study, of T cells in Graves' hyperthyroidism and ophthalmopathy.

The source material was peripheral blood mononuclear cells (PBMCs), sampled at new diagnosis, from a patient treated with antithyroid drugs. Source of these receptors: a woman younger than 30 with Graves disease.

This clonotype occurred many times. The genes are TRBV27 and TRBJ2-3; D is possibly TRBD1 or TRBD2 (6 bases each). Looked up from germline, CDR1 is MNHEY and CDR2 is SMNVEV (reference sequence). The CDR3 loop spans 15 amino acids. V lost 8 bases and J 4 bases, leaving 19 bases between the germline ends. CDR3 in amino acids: CASAPWGAGSDTQYF. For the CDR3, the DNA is TGTGCCAGCGCTCCGTGGGGGGCCGGGTCAGATACGCAGTATTTT.

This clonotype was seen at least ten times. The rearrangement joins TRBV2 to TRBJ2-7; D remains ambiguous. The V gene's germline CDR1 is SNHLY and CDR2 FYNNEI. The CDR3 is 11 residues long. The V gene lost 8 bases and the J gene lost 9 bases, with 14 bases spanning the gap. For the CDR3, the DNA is TGTGCCAGCTCATGGTCTAGAGGGCAGTACTTC. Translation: CASSWSRGQYF. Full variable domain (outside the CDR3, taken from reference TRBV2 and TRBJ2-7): EPEVTQTPSHQVTQMGQEVILRCVPISNHLYFYWYRQILGQKVEFLVSFYNNEISEKSEIFDDQFSVERPDGSNFTLKIRSTKLEDSAMYFCASSWSRGQYFGPGTRLTVT.

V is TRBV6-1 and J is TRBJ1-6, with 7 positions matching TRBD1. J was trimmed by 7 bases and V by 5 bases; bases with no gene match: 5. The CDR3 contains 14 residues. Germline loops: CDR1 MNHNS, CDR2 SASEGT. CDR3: CASSQTGRNSPLHF. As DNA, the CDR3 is TGTGCCAGCAGTCAGACAGGGAGAAATTCACCCCTCCACTTT.

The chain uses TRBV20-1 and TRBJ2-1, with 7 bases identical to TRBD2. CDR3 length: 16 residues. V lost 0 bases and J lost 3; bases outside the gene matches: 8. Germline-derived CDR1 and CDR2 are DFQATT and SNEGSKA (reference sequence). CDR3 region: CSARDVGLDLYNEQFF. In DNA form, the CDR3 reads TGCAGTGCTAGAGATGTAGGACTAGACCTCTACAATGAGCAGTTCTTC.

CDR3 loop: CASSLSKWNTEAFF. The CDR3 bases are TGTGCCAGCAGTTTATCGAAGTGGAACACTGAAGCTTTCTTT. The chain uses TRBV27 and TRBJ1-1; unclear D gene. The CDR3 is made up of 14 amino acids. Trimming pared 0 bases from V and 1 base from J, leaving 6 bases between. Germline CDR1 is MNHEY and CDR2 is SMNVEV (reference sequence).

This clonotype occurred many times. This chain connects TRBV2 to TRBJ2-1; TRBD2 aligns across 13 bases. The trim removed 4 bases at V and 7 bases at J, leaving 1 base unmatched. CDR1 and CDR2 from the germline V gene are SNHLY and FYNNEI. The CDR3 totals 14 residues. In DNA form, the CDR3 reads TGTGCCAGCAGTGCACTAGCGGGAGGGAATGAGCAGTTCTTC. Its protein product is CASSALAGGNEQFF. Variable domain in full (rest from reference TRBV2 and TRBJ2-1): EPEVTQTPSHQVTQMGQEVILRCVPISNHLYFYWYRQILGQKVEFLVSFYNNEISEKSEIFDDQFSVERPDGSNFTLKIRSTKLEDSAMYFCASSALAGGNEQFFGPGTRLTVL.

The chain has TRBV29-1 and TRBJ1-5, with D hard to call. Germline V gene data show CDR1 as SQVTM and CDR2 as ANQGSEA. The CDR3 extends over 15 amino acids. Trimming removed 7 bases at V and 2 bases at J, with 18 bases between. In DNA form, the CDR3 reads TGCAGCGCCGCAGAAGGGTTCCTTGGCAATCAGCCCCAGCATTTT. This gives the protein CSAAEGFLGNQPQHF.

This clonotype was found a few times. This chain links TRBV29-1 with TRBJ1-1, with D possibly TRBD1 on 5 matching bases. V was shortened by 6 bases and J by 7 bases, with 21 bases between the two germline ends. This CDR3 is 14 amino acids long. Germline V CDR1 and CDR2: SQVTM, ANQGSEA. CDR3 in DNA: TGCAGCGTCCACCGCGTGGGACTTCTAGTTGAAGCTTTCTTT. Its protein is CSVHRVGLLVEAFF.

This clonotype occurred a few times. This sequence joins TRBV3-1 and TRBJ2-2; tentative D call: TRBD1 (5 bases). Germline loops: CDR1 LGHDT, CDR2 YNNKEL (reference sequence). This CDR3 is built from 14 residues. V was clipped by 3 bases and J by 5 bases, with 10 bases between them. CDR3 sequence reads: CASSQADRTGELFF. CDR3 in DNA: TGTGCCAGCAGCCAGGCCGACAGAACCGGGGAGCTGTTTTTT.

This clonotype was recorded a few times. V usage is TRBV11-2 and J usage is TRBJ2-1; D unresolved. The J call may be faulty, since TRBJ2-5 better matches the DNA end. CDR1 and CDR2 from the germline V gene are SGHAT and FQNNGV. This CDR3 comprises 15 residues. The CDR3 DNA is TGTGCCAGCGAGAAAGGGCTTTGGTCCCAAGAGACCCAGTACTTC. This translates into CASEKGLWSQETQYF.

The DNA of the CDR3 is TGTGCCAGCAGTTACTCAGGGGGCGCAGCCAAAAACATTCAGTACTTC. It is translated as CASSYSGGAAKNIQYF. J is TRBJ2-4 and V is TRBV6-5; 7 positions match TRBD1. J gave up 0 bases and V 0 bases, and 2 bases lay outside the gene matches. Germline CDR1 reads MNHEY; CDR2 reads SVGAGI. The CDR3 length is 16 residues.

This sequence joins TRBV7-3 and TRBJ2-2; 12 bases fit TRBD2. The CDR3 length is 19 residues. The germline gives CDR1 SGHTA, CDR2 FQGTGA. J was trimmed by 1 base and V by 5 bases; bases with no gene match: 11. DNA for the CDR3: TGTGCCAGCAGCCCACGGACTAGCGGGACTATGGGGAACACCGGGGAGCTGTTTTTT. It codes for CASSPRTSGTMGNTGELFF.

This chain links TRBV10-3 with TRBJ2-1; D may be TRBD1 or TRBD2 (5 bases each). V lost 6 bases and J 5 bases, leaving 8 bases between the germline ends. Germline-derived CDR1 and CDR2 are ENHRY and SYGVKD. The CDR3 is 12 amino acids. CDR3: CAIRGENNEQFF. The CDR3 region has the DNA TGTGCCATCAGGGGGGAGAACAATGAGCAGTTCTTC.

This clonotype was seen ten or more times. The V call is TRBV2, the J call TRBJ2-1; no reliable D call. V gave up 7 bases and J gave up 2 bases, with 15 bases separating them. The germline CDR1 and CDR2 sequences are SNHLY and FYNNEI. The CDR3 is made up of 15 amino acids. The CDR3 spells CASNLRHPPYNEQFF. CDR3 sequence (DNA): TGTGCCAGCAACCTCCGGCATCCCCCCTACAATGAGCAGTTCTTC.

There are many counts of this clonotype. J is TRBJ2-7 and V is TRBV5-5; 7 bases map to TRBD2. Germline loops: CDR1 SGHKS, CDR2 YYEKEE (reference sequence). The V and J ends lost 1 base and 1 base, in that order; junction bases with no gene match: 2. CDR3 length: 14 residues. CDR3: CASSLLGGSYEQYF. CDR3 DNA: TGTGCCAGCAGCTTGTTGGGGGGGTCCTACGAGCAGTACTTC.

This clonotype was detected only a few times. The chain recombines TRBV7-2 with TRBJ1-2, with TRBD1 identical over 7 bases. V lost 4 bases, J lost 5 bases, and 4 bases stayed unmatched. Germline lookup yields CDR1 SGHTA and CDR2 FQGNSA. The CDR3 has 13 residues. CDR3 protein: CASSSGQPYGYTF. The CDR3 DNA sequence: TGTGCCAGCAGCTCGGGACAGCCTTATGGCTACACCTTC.

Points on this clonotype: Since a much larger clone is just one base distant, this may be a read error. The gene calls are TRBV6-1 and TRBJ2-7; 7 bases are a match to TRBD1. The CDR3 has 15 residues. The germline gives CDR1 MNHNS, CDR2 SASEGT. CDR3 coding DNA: TGTGGCAGCAGTGAACAGGGGCCCTTGGAATACGAGCAGTACTTC. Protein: CGSSEQGPLEYEQYF.

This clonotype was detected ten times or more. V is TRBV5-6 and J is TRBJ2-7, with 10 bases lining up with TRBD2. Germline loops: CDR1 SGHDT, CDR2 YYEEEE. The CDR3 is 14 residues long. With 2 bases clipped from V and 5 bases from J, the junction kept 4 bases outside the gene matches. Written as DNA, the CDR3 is TGTGCCAGCAGCTTCCTAGCGGGAGTTCACGAGCAGTACTTC. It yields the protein CASSFLAGVHEQYF.

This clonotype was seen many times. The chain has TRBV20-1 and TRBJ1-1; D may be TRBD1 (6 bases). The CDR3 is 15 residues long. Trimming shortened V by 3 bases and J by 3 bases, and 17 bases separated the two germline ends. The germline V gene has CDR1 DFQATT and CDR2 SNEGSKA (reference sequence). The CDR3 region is CSASQTGRSHTEAFF. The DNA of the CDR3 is TGCAGTGCTAGCCAGACAGGAAGGTCGCACACTGAAGCTTTCTTT.

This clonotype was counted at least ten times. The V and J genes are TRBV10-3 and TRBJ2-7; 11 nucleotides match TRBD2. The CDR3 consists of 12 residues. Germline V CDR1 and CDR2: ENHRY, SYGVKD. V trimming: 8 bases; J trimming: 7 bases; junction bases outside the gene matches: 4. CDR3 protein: CAILAGGQEQYF. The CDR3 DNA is TGTGCCATCCTAGCGGGAGGCCAGGAGCAGTACTTC.

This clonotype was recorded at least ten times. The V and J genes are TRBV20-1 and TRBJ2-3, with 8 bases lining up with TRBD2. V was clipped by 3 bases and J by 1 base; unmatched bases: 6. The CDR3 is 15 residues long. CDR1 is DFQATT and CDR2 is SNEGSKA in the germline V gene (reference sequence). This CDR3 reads CSARGRGARTDTQYF. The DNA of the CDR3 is TGCAGTGCTAGGGGGCGGGGGGCGCGCACAGATACGCAGTATTTT.

CDR3 sequence (DNA): TGTGCCAGCACCTCGGGGGGCAGGGGGCGTAGTGGCTACACCTTC. Its translation is CASTSGGRGRSGYTF. This rearrangement joins TRBV28 to TRBJ1-2; 8 bases line up with TRBD1. Germline trimming cut 7 bases from V and 7 bases from J; bases unmatched to any gene: 14. Germline V gene sequence: CDR1 MDHEN, CDR2 SYDVKM. CDR3 length: 15 amino acids.

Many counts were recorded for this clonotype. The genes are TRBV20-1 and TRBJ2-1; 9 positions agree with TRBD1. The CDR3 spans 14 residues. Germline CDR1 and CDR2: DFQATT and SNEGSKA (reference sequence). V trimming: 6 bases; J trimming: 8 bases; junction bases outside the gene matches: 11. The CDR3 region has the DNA TGCAGTGCGGAATGGGACAGGGTCGGGGATGAGCAGTTCTTC. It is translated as CSAEWDRVGDEQFF.

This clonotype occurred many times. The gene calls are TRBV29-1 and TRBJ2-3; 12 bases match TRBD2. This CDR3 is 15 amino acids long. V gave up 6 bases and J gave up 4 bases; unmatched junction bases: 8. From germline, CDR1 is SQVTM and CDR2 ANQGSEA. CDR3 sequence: CSVAPTSGSADTQYF. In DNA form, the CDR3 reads TGCAGCGTCGCCCCGACTAGCGGGAGTGCAGATACGCAGTATTTT.

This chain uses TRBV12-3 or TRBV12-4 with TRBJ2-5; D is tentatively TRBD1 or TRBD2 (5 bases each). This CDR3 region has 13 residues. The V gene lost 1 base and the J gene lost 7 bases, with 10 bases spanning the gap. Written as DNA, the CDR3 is TGTGCCAGCAGTTTAGTGGTGGGGGTGACCCAGTACTTC. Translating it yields CASSLVVGVTQYF.

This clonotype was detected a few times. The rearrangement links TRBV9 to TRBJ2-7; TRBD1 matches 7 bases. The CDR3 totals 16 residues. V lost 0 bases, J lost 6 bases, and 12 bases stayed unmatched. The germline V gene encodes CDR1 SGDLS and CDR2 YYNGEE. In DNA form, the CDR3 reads TGTGCCAGCAGCGTAGGTGCCCGGGACAGTCTTTCCGAGCAGTACTTC. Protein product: CASSVGARDSLSEQYF.

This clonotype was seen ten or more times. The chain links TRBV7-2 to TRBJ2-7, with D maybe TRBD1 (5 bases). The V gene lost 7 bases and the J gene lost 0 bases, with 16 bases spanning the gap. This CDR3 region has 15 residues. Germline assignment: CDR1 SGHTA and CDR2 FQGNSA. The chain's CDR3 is CASTPRRASSYEQYF. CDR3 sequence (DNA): TGTGCCAGCACTCCTCGCAGGGCAAGCTCCTACGAGCAGTACTTC.

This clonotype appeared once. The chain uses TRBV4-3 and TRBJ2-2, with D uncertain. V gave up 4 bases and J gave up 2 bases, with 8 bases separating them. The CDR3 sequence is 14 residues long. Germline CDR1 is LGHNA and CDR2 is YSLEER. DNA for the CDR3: TGCGCCAGCAGCCGATATTATAACACCGGGGAGCTGTTTTTT. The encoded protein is CASSRYYNTGELFF.

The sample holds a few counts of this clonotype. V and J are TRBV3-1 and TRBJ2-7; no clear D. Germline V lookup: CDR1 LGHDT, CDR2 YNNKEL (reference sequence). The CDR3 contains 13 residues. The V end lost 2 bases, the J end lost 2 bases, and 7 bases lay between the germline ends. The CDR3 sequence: CASSQQETYEQYF. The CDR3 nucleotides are TGTGCCAGCAGCCAACAGGAGACCTACGAGCAGTACTTC.